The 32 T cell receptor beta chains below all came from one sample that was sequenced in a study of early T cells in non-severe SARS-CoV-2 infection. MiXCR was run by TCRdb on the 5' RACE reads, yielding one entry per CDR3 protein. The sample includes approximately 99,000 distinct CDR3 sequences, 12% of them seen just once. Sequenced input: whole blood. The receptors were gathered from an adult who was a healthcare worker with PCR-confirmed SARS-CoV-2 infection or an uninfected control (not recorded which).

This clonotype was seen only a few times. CDR3 in DNA: TGTGCCAGCAGCTTCACAGGGGGCGGGGAGCTGTTTTTT. Amino acids: CASSFTGGGELFF. The chain couples TRBV11-2 to TRBJ2-2; 8 bases fit TRBD1. J gave up 7 bases and V 3 bases, and 1 base lay outside the gene matches. This CDR3 spans 13 amino acids. Germline assignment: CDR1 SGHAT and CDR2 FQNNGV.

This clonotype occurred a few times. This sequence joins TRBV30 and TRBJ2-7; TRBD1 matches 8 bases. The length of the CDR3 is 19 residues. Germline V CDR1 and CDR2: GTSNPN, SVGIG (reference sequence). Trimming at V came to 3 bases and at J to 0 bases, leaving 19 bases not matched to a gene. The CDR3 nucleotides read TGTGCCTGGAGGACGACGCCGGGACAGGAAAGAAATGCCTCCTACGAGCAGTACTTC. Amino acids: CAWRTTPGQERNASYEQYF.

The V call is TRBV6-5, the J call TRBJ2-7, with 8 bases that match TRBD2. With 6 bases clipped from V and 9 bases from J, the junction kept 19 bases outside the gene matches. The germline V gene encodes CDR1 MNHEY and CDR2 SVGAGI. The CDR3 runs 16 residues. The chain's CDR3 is CASSRNSGAGRDVQYF. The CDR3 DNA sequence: TGTGCCAGCAGCCGGAATAGCGGGGCTGGGCGAGACGTGCAGTACTTC.

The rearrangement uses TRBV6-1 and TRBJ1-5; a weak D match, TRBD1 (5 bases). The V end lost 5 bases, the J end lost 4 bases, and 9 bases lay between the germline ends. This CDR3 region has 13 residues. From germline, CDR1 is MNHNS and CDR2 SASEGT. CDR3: CASSQQGNQPQHF. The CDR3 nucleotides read TGTGCCAGCAGTCAGCAGGGAAATCAGCCCCAGCATTTT.

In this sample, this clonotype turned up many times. The CDR3 sequence: CASRRRGGTYEQYF. The CDR3 nucleotides read TGTGCCAGCAGACGTCGAGGGGGTACCTACGAGCAGTACTTC. The chain joins TRBV6-6 to TRBJ2-7, with D possibly TRBD1 on 6 matching bases. Germline loops: CDR1 MNHNY, CDR2 SVGAGI (reference sequence). The CDR3 runs to 14 residues. The V end lost 6 bases, the J end lost 2 bases, and 14 bases lay between the germline ends.

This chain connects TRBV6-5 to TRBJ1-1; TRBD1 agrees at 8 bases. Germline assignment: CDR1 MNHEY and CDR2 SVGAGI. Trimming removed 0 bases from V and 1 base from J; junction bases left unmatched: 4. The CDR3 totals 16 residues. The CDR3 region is CASSYSRQGPNTEAFF. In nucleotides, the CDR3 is TGTGCCAGCAGTTACTCGCGACAGGGGCCGAACACTGAAGCTTTCTTT.

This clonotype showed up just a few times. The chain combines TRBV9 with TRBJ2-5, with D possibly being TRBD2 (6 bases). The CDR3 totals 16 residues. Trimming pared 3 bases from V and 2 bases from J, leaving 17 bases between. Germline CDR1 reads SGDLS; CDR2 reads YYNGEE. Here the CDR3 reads CASSAGLRGRQETQYF. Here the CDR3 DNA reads TGTGCCAGCAGCGCGGGACTCCGGGGAAGGCAAGAGACCCAGTACTTC.

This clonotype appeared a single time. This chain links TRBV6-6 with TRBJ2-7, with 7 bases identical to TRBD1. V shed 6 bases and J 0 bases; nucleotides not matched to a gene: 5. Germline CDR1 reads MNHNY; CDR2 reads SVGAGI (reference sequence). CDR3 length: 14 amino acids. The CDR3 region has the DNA TGTGCCAGCAGACCCAGGGGGTTCTCCTACGAGCAGTACTTC. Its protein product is CASRPRGFSYEQYF.

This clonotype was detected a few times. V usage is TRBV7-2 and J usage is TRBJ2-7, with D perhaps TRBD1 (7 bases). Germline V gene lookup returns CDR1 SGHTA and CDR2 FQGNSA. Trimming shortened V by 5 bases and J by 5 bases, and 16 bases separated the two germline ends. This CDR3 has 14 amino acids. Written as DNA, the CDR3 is TGTGCCAGCAGCCTCCCCAGGGGGGTGAACGAGCAGTACTTC. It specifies CASSLPRGVNEQYF.

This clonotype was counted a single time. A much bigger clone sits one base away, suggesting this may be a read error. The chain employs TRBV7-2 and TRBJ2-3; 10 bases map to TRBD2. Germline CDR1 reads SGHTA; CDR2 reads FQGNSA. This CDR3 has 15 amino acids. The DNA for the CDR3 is TGTGCCAACAGCTTACTAGCGGGGCCCACAGATACGCAGTATTTT. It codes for CANSLLAGPTDTQYF.

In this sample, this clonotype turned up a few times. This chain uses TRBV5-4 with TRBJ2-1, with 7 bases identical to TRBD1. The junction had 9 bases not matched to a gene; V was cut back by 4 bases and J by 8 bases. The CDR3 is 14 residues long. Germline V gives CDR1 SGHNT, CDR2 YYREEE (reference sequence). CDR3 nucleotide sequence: TGTGCCAGCAGCCAGGACAGGCCGAGTCATGAGCAGTTCTTC. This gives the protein CASSQDRPSHEQFF. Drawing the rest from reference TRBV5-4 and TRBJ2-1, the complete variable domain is ETGVTQSPTHLIKTRGQQVTLRCSSQSGHNTVSWYQQALGQGPQFIFQYYREEENGRGNFPPRFSGLQFPNYSSELNVNALELDDSALYLCASSQDRPSHEQFFGPGTRLTVL.

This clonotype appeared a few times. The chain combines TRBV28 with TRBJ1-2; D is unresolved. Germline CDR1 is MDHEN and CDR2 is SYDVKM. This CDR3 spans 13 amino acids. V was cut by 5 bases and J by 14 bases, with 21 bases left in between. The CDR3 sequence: CASSKLTPLARTF. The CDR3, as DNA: TGTGCCAGCAGTAAACTTACCCCCCTGGCTAGGACCTTC.

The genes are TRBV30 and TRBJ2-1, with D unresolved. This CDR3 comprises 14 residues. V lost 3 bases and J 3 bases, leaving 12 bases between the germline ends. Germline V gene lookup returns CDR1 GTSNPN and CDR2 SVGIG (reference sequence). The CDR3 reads CAWSRAENYNEQFF. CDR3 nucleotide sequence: TGTGCCTGGAGCCGGGCCGAGAACTACAATGAGCAGTTCTTC.

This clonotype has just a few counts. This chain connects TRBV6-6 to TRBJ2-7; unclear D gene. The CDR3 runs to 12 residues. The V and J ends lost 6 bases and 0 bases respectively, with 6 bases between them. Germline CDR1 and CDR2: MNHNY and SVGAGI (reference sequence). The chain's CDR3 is CASRLGSYEQYF. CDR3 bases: TGTGCCAGCAGGTTGGGCTCCTACGAGCAGTACTTC.

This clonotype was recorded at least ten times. The CDR3 coding sequence is TGTGCCATCAGTGAGAGGGGACAGGGTGATGAAAAACTGTTTTTT. Encoded protein: CAISERGQGDEKLFF. The rearrangement uses TRBV10-3 and TRBJ1-4; 9 nucleotides agree with TRBD1. V was pared by 2 bases and J by 6 bases, with 4 bases of the junction left unmatched. Germline-derived CDR1 and CDR2 are ENHRY and SYGVKD. This CDR3 is built from 15 residues.

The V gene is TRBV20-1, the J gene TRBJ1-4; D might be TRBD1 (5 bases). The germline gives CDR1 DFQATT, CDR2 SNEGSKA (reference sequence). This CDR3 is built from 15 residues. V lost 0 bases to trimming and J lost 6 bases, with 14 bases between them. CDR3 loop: CSARDPGLQDEKLFF. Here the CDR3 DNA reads TGCAGTGCTAGAGATCCGGGGTTACAGGATGAAAAACTGTTTTTT.

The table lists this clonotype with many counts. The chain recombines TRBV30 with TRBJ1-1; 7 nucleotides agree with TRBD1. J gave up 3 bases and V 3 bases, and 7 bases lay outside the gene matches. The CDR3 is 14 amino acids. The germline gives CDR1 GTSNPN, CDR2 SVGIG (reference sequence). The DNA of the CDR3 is TGTGCCTGGAGGCGGGACAGTTACTACACTGAAGCTTTCTTT. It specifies CAWRRDSYYTEAFF.

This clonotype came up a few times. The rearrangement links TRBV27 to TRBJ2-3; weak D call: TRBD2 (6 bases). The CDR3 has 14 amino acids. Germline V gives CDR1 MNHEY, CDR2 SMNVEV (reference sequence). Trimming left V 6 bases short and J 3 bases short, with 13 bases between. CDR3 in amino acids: CASRLERVTDTQYF. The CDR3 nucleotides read TGTGCCAGCAGACTAGAGCGGGTAACAGATACGCAGTATTTT.

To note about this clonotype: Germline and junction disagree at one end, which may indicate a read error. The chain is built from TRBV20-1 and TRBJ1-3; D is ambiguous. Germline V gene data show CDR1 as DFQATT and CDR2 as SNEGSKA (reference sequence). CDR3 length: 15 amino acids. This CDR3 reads CSAGDDRNSGNTIYF. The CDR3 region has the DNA TGCAGTGCTGGAGATGACCGTAACTCTGGAAACACCATATATTTT.

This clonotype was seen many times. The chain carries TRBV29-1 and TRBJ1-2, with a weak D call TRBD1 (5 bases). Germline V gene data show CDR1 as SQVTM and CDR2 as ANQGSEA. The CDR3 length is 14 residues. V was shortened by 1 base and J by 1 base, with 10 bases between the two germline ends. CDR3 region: CSVEVDSYNYGYTF. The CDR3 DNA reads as TGCAGCGTTGAAGTCGACAGCTATAACTATGGCTACACCTTC.

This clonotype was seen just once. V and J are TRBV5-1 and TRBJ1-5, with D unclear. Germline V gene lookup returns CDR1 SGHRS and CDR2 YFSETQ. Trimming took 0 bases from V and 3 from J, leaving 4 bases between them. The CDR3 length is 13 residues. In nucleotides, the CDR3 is TGCGCCAGCAGCTTGGGGCCCAATCAGCCCCAGCATTTT. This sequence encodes CASSLGPNQPQHF.

The CDR3 bases are TGTGCCAGCAGCTCCTTCGGACTAGCGGAAGAGACCCAGTACTTC. Its translation: CASSSFGLAEETQYF. This chain joins TRBV6-5 and TRBJ2-5; TRBD2 matches at 10 bases. Germline-derived CDR1 and CDR2 are MNHEY and SVGAGI. V dropped 6 bases and J dropped 3; count of bases not matched to a gene: 7. CDR3 length: 15 amino acids.

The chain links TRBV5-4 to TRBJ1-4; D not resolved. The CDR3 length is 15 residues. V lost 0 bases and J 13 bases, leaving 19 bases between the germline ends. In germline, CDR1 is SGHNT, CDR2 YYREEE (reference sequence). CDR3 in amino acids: CASSLGGGINVGLFF. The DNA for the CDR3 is TGTGCCAGCAGCTTGGGTGGAGGCATTAATGTGGGACTGTTTTTT.

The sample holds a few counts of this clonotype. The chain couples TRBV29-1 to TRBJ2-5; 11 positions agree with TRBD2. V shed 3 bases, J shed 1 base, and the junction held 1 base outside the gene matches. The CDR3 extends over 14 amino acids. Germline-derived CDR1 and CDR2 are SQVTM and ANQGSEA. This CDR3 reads CSVDSGGVQETQYF. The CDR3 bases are TGCAGCGTTGATAGCGGGGGGGTCCAAGAGACCCAGTACTTC.

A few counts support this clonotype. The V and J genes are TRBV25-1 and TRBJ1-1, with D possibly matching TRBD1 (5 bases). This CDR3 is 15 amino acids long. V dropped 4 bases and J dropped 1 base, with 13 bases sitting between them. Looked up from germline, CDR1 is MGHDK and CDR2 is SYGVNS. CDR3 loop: CASSGRTQGNTEAFF. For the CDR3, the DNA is TGTGCCAGCAGTGGGCGGACACAAGGGAACACTGAAGCTTTCTTT.

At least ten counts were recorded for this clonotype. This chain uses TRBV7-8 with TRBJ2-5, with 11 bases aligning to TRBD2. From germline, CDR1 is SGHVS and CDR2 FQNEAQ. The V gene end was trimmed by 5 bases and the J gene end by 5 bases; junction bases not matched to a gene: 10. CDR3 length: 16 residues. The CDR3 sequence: CASSPLMTSGKETQYF. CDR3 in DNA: TGTGCCAGCAGCCCTCTGATGACTAGCGGGAAGGAGACCCAGTACTTC.

The CDR3: CASSSRSGGSYEQYF. The CDR3 DNA follows: TGCGCCAGCAGCTCTCGTAGCGGGGGCTCCTACGAGCAGTACTTC. The genes are TRBV5-1 and TRBJ2-7; 9 bases match TRBD2. The J segment lost 0 bases and the V segment lost 3 bases, leaving 4 bases of the junction unmatched. CDR1 and CDR2 from the germline V gene are SGHRS and YFSETQ. The CDR3 consists of 15 residues. The full variable domain, with the rest looked up from reference TRBV5-1 and TRBJ2-7, is KAGVTQTPRYLIKTRGQQVTLSCSPISGHRSVSWYQQTPGQGLQFLFEYFSETQRNKGNFPGRFSGRQFSNSRSEMNVSTLELGDSALYLCASSSRSGGSYEQYFGPGTRLTVT.

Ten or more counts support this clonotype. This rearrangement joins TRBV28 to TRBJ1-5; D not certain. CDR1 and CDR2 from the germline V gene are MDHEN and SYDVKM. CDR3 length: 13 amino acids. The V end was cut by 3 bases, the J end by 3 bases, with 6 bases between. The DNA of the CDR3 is TGTGCCAGCAGTTTCGCGGACAATCAGCCCCAGCATTTT. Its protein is CASSFADNQPQHF.

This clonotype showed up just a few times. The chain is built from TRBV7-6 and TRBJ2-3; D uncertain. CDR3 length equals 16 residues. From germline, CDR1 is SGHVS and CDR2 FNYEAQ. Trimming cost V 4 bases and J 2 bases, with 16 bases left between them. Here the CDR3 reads CASSSLLGDNTDTQYF. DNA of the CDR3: TGTGCCAGCAGCTCCCTGTTGGGCGACAACACAGATACGCAGTATTTT.

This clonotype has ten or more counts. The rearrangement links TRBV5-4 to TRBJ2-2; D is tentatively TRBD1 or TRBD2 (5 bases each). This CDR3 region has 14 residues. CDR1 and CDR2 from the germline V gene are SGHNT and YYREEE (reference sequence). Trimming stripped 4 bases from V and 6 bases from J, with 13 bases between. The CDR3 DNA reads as TGTGCCAGCAGCGCCAACCAGGGAGCCGGGGAGCTGTTTTTT. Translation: CASSANQGAGELFF.

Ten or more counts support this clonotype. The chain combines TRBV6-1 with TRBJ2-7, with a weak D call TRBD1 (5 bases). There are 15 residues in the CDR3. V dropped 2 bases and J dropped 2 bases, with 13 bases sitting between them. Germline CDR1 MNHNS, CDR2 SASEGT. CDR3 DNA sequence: TGTGCCAGCAGTGAAATGACAGCAGGGCCCTACGAGCAGTACTTC. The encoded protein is CASSEMTAGPYEQYF.

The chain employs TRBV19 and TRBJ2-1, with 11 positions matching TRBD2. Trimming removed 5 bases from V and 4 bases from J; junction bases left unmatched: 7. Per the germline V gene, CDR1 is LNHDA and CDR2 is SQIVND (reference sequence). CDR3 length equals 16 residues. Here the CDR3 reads CASSPLTSGDYNEQFF. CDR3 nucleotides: TGTGCCAGTAGTCCCCTGACTAGCGGGGATTACAATGAGCAGTTCTTC.